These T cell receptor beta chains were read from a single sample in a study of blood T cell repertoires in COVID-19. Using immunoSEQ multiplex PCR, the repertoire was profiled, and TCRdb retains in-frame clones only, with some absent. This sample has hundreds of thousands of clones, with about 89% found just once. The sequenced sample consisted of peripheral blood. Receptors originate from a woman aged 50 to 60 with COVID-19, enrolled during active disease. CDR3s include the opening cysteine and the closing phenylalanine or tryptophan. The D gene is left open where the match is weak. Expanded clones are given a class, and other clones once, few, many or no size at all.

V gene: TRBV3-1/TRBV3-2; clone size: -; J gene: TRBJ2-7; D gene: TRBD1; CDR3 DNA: TGTGCCAGCAGCCGTTCGGACAGGCGGTACGAGCAGTACTTC; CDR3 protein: CASSRSDRRYEQYF
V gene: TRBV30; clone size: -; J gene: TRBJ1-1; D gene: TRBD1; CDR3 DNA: TGTGCCTGGAGTAGGGACAGGGTGAACACTGAAGCTTTCTTT; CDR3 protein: CAWSRDRVNTEAFF
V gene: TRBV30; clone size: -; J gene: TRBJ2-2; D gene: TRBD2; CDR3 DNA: TGTGCCTGGATGTTAAAAGGCGGGAGGGCCCCCGGGGAGCTGTTTTTT; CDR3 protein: CAWMLKGGRAPGELFF
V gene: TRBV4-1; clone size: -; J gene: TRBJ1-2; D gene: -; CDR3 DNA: TGCGCCAGCAGGGAACAGGGTTCCCTCTATGGCTACACCTTC; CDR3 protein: CASREQGSLYGYTF
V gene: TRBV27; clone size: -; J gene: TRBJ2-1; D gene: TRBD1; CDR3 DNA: TGTGCCAGCAGGGGGGCCGGGACAGGCTACAATGAGCAGTTCTTC; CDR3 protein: CASRGAGTGYNEQFF
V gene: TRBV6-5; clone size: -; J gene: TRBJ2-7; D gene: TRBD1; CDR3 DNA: TGTGCCAGCAGTTATTCCCGGGACAGGGGATACGAGCAGTACTTC; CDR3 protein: CASSYSRDRGYEQYF
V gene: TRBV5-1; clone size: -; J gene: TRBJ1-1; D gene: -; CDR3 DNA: TGCGCCAGCAGCTTGATCGGGGGAGGAGGCACTGAAGCTTTCTTT; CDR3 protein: CASSLIGGGGTEAFF
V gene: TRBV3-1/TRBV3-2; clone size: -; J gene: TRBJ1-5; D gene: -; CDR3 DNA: TGTGCCAGCAGCCCTGGGACTATCCGACATGGGGAAAAGGAGCCCCAGCATTTT; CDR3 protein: CASSPGTIRHGEKEPQHF
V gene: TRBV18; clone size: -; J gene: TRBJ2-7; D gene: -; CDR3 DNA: TGTGCCAGCTCAGCGGACTACGAGCAGTACTTC; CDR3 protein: CASSADYEQYF
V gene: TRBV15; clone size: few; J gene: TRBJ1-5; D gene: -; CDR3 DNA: TGTGCCACTTCTGGGGGGGTGAGGAATCAGCCCCAGCATTTT; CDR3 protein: CATSGGVRNQPQHF
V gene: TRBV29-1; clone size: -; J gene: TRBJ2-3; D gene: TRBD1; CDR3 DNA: TGCAGCGTTGGGGACAGGGGCACAGATACGCAGTATTTT; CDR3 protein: CSVGDRGTDTQYF
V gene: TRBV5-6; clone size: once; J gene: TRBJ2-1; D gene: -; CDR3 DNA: TGTGCCAGCAGCTTGGCCGTGAGCCGCCGTTCCTACAATGAGCAGTTCTTC; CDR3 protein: CASSLAVSRRSYNEQFF
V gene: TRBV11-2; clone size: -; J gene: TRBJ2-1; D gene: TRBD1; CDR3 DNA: TGTGCCAGCAGCTCGCAAAACCGTCCGTGGGACAGGGGGCGAAATGAGCAGTTCTTC; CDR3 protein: CASSSQNRPWDRGRNEQFF
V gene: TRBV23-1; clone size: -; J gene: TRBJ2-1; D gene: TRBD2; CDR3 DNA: TGCGCCAGCGGGCTAGCGGGAGATGAAAATGAGCAGTTCTTC; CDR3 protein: CASGLAGDENEQFF
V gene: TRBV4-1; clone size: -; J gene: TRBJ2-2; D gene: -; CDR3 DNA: TGCGCCAGCAGCGCGCCAGGGTTGGGCACCGGGGAGCTGTTTTTT; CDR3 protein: CASSAPGLGTGELFF
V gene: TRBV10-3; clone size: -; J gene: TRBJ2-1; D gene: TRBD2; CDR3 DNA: TGTGCCATCAGTGAGTCGATGGCGGGAGCCGTTGGTTCCTACAATGAGCAGTTCTTC; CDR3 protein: CAISESMAGAVGSYNEQFF
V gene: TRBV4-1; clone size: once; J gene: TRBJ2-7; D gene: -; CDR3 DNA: TGCGCCAGCAGCCAAGGCACGTCGCGGGGCCAACTCTCCTACGAGCAGTACTTC; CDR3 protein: CASSQGTSRGQLSYEQYF
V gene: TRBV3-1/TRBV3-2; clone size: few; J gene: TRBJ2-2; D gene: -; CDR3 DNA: TGTGCCAGCAGCCAAGATCCGGGCGGGGAGCTGTTTTTT; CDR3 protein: CASSQDPGGELFF
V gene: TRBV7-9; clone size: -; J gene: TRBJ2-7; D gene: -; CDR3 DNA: TGTGCCAGCAGCTCCAGGGGGGCCAGATACGAGCAGTACTTC; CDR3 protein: CASSSRGARYEQYF
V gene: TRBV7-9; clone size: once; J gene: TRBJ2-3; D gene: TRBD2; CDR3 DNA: TGTGCCAGCAGCACGGAGTCGGCTAGCGGGACAAGCACAGATACGCAGTATTTT; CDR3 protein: CASSTESASGTSTDTQYF
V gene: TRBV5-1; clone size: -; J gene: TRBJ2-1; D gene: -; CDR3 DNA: TGCGCCAGCAGCTTGGTACAGGGAATCTACAATGAGCAGTTCTTC; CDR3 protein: CASSLVQGIYNEQFF
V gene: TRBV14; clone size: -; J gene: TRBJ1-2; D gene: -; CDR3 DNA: TGTGCCAGCAGCCAAGAGGTCAGATCGGCGGGCTATGGCTACACCTTC; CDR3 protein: CASSQEVRSAGYGYTF